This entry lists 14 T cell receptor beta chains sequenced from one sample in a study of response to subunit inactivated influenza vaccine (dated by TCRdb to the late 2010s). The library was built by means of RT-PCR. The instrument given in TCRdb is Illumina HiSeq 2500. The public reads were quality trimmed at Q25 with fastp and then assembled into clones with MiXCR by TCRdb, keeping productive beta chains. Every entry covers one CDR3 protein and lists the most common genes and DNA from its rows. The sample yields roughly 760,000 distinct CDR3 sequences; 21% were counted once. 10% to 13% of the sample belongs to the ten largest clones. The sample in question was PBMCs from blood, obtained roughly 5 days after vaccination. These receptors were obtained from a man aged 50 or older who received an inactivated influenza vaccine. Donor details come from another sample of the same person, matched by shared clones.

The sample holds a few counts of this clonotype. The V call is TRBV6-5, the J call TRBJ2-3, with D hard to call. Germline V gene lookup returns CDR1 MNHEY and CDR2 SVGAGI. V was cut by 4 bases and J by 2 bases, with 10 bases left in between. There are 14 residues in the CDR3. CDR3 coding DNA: TGTGCCAGCAGTTCCGGTCGCATCACAGATACGCAGTATTTT. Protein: CASSSGRITDTQYF.

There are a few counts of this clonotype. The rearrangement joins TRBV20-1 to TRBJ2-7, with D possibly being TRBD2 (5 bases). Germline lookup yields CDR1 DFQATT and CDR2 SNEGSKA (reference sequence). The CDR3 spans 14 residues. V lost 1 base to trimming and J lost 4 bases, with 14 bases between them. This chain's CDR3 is CSARGQDGKYEQYF. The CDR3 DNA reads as TGCAGTGCTAGAGGGCAGGACGGGAAATACGAGCAGTACTTC.

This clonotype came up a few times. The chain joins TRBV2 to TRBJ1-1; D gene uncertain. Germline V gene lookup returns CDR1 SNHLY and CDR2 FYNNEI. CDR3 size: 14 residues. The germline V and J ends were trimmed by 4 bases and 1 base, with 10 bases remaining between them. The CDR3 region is CASSALEQNTEAFF. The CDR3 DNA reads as TGTGCCAGCAGTGCTCTGGAACAGAACACTGAAGCTTTCTTT.

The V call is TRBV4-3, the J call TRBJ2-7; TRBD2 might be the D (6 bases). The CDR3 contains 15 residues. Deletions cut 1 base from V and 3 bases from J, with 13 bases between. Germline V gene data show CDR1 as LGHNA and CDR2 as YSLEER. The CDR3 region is CASSQGGGGRYEQYF. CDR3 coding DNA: TGCGCCAGCAGCCAAGGGGGAGGCGGCCGCTACGAGCAGTACTTC.

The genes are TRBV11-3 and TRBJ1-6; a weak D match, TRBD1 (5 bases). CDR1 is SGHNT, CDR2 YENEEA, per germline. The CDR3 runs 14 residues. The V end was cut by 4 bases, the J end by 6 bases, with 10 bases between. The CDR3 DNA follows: TGTGCCAGCAGCTCCGGACAAATTAATTCACCCCTCCACTTT. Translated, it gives CASSSGQINSPLHF.

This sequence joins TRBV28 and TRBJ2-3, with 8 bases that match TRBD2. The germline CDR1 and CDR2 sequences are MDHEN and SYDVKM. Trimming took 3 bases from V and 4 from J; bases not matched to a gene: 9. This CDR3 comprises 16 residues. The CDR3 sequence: CASSFWTSLKADTQYF. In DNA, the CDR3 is TGTGCCAGCAGTTTCTGGACTAGCCTAAAGGCAGATACGCAGTATTTT.

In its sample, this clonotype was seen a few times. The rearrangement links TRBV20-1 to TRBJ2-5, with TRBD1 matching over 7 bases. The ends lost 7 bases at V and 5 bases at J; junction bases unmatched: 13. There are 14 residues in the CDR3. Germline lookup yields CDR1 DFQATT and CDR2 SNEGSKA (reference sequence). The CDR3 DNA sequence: TGCAGTGTAATCGACAGGGACCTTCTGGAGACCCAGTACTTC. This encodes CSVIDRDLLETQYF.

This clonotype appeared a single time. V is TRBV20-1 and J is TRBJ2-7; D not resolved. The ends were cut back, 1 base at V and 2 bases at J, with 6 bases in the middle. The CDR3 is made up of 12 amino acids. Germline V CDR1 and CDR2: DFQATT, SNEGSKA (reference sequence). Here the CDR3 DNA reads TGCAGTGCTAGAGGGTTCGCCTACGAGCAGTACTTC. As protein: CSARGFAYEQYF.

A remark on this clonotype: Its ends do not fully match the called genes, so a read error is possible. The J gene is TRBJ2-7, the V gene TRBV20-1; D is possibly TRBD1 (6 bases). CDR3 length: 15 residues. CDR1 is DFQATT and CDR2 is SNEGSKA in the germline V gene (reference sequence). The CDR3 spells CSAETSGTRSFEQYF. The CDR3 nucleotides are TGCAGTGCTGAAACCTCCGGGACACGGTCCTTCGAGCAGTACTTC.

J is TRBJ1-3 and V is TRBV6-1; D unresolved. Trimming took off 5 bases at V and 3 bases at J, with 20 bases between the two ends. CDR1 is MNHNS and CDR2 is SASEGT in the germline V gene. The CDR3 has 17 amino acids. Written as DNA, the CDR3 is TGTGCCAGCAGTCCGAGGCTGGGGTTTGGTTTTGGAAACACCATATATTTT. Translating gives CASSPRLGFGFGNTIYF.

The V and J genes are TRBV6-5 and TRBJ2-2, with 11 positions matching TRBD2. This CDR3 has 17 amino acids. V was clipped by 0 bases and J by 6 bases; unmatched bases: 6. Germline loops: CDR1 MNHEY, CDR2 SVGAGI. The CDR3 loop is CASSYSKLAGGSGELFF. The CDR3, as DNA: TGTGCCAGCAGTTACTCGAAGCTAGCGGGAGGTTCCGGGGAGCTGTTTTTT.

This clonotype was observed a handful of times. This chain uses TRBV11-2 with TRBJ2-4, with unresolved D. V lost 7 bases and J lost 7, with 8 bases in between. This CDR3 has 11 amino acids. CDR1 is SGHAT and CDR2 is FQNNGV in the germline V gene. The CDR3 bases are TGTGCCAGCACCGGTCAGAACATTCAGTACTTC. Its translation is CASTGQNIQYF.

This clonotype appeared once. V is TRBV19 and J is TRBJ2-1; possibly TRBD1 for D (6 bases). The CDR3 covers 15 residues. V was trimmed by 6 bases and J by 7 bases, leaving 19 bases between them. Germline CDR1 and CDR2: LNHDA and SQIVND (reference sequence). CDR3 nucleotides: TGTGCCAGTAGAACGAGGATTGGGACACAGAATGAGCAGTTCTTC. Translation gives CASRTRIGTQNEQFF.

This CDR3 is CSASPSSLSGSGADTQYF. The CDR3 nucleotides are TGCAGTGCTAGTCCTTCCTCCCTTAGCGGGAGTGGGGCAGATACGCAGTATTTT. The chain recombines TRBV20-1 with TRBJ2-3, with 9 bases matching TRBD2. There are 18 residues in the CDR3. Germline lookup yields CDR1 DFQATT and CDR2 SNEGSKA (reference sequence). The V gene end was trimmed by 3 bases and the J gene end by 4 bases; junction bases not matched to a gene: 17.